Listed below are T cell receptor beta chains from one sample, sequenced in a study of vaccination effects on CD4 cells after COVID-19. TCRdb's copy holds only in-frame clones and misses some; the assay was immunoSEQ multiplex PCR. Of 27,000 or so clones detected, about 70% appear once; the ten largest clones hold approximately 10%. No antigen has been identified for these receptors. Sample: CD4+ T cells from PBMCs cultured with SARS-CoV-2 spike peptides, taken before COVID-19 vaccination. These receptors were taken from a human donor who received a COVID-19 vaccine. Each CDR3 is given with its conserved first and last residue. The D gene is left open where the match is weak. Only some rows state a clone size, as once, few, many or a class for expanded clones.

v_call,d_call,j_call,clone_size,cdr3_nt,cdr3_aa
TRBV14,TRBD1,TRBJ2-3,-,TGTGCCAGCAGACTACACAGGGGATCAGATACGCAGTATTTT,CASRLHRGSDTQYF
TRBV3-1/TRBV3-2,-,TRBJ2-4,-,TGTGCCAGCAGCCCGGGAGACAAGGGCCACCGCCTAGCCAAAAACATTCAGTACTTC,CASSPGDKGHRLAKNIQYF
TRBV6-2/TRBV6-3,-,TRBJ1-6,-,TGTGCCAGCAGTCACCCCTCCTTTGGGAGGGATAATTCACCCCTCCACTTT,CASSHPSFGRDNSPLHF
TRBV5-1,-,TRBJ2-3,-,TGCGCCAGCAGCTCGCAGGGACAAGGAGGTACGCAGTATTTT,CASSSQGQGGTQYF
TRBV11-3,-,TRBJ2-2,-,TGTGCCAGCAGAGCGGGGCAGGGGAGCACCGGGGAGCTGTTTTTT,CASRAGQGSTGELFF
TRBV5-1,-,TRBJ2-7,few,TGCGCCAGCGGGGGGCAGTCAACCTACGAGCAGTACTTC,CASGGQSTYEQYF
TRBV4-1,-,TRBJ2-5,-,TGCGCCAGCAGCCTCAATCCCAGGGAGACCCAGTACTTC,CASSLNPRETQYF
TRBV7-9,-,TRBJ2-1,-,TGTGCCAGCAGCTCCTTGGGTGGGACCCCTGAGCAGTTCTTC,CASSSLGGTPEQFF
TRBV7-2,TRBD2,TRBJ2-1,-,TGTGCCAGCAGCTTAGGGGGGACTAGAGCCTACAATGAGCAGTTCTTC,CASSLGGTRAYNEQFF
TRBV4-1,-,TRBJ2-1,once,TGCGCCAGCAGCCAAGAGCCTAGCTTCAATGAGCAGTTCTTC,CASSQEPSFNEQFF
TRBV5-1,-,TRBJ2-6,-,TGCGCCAGCAGCTTTGACGGAGCCCCCCTCTCTGGGGCCAACGTCCTGACTTTC,CASSFDGAPLSGANVLTF
TRBV29-1,-,TRBJ1-4,-,TGCAGCGTTGCCGGGACGGTGAATGAAAAACTGTTTTTT,CSVAGTVNEKLFF
TRBV2,-,TRBJ2-1,once,TGTGCCAGCAGGAAGGGCGGAGGGAGCTCCTACAATGAGCAGTTCTTC,CASRKGGGSSYNEQFF
TRBV5-1,TRBD1,TRBJ2-7,-,TGCGCCAGCAGCGACTCAACAGGGGGCGAGCAGTACTTC,CASSDSTGGEQYF
TRBV6-5,-,TRBJ1-1,-,TGTGCCAGCAGCCTCCCACAGATGAACACTGAAGCTTTCTTT,CASSLPQMNTEAFF
TRBV18,TRBD2,TRBJ2-2,-,TGTGCCAGCTCACCAGGACTAGCGGGAGGCACCGGGGAGCTGTTTTTT,CASSPGLAGGTGELFF
TRBV29-1,-,TRBJ1-1,-,TGCAGCGTTGCTAGAGAGGGGGTACGGCTGGCTTTCTTT,CSVAREGVRLAFF
TRBV10-1,-,TRBJ1-2,-,TGCGCCAGCAGTGAGGGTGACAGTGGCTACACCTTC,CASSEGDSGYTF
TRBV20-1,TRBD2,TRBJ2-7,-,TGCAGTGCTAGTGGAAGTAGCGGGGGGGCCTACGAGCAGTACTTC,CSASGSSGGAYEQYF
TRBV5-1,TRBD2,TRBJ2-1,-,TGCGCCAGCAGGAGCGGGGGGGCCCACAATGAGCAGTTCTTC,CASRSGGAHNEQFF
TRBV6-1,-,TRBJ1-2,-,TGTGCCAGCAGTGAAGTGGCAGGGGCCCATGGCTACACCTTC,CASSEVAGAHGYTF
TRBV4-1,-,TRBJ2-7,few,TGCGCCAGCAGCCAAGGGGTCACAGCGAGCTCCTACGAGCAGTACTTC,CASSQGVTASSYEQYF
TRBV11-2,-,TRBJ2-3,-,TGTGCCAGCAGCTTAGATTTGGCTAGCGGCACAGATACGCAGTATTTT,CASSLDLASGTDTQYF
TRBV5-1,-,TRBJ2-3,-,TGCGCCAGCAGCAAAGGTGGTACAGAAGATACACAGTATTTT,CASSKGGTEDTQYF
TRBV20-1,-,TRBJ2-5,once,TGCAGTGCTAGTATGGAGACCCAGTACTTC,CSASMETQYF
TRBV29-1,TRBD1,TRBJ1-1,-,TGCAGCGTTGAAGCAGGACAGGGGGGGGCCGAAGCTTTCTTT,CSVEAGQGGAEAFF
TRBV6-5,-,TRBJ1-1,few,TGTGCCAGCAGCAACCAGATGAACACTGAAGCTTTCTTT,CASSNQMNTEAFF
TRBV30,-,TRBJ1-4,-,TGTGCCTACACTGAACGAATTAATGAAAAACTGTTTTTT,CAYTERINEKLFF
TRBV10-3,-,TRBJ2-3,-,TGTGCCATCAGTGATAGGCAGGGTGGGACAGATACGCAGTATTTT,CAISDRQGGTDTQYF
TRBV11-2,-,TRBJ2-2,-,TGTGCCAGCAGGTCTCCGGGGGGCGACCCCGGGGAGCTGTTTTTT,CASRSPGGDPGELFF
TRBV10-3,TRBD1,TRBJ1-5,-,TGTGCCATCAGTGGTGGGACAGGGAACAATCAGCCCCAGCATTTT,CAISGGTGNNQPQHF
TRBV27,-,TRBJ2-7,-,TGTGCCAGCAGCCCAAGTGGGTTTGCATCATACGAGCAGTACTTC,CASSPSGFASYEQYF
TRBV27,-,TRBJ1-1,few,TGTGCCAGCAGTACTAGACACTCGAACACTGAAGCTTTCTTT,CASSTRHSNTEAFF
TRBV15,TRBD1,TRBJ2-7,-,TGTGCCACCAGCAGCGCTAACAGGGGGTCATTCCCCTCCTACGAGCAGTACTTC,CATSSANRGSFPSYEQYF
TRBV5-8,TRBD2,TRBJ2-7,once,TGTGCTACCAACGGGGGGATAGCCGGCGAGCAGTACTTC,CATNGGIAGEQYF
TRBV6-6,-,TRBJ1-3,-,TGTGCCAGCAGTATCGAGGGCGGTGGAAACACCATATATTTT,CASSIEGGGNTIYF
TRBV5-1,TRBD1,TRBJ1-1,-,TGCGCCAGCAGCTTTACAGGGGGATACGGGGGTACTGAAGCTTTCTTT,CASSFTGGYGGTEAFF
TRBV3-1/TRBV3-2,-,TRBJ1-3,few,TGTGCCAGCAGCCAAGTGGGGGGGCGCGATACCATATATTTT,CASSQVGGRDTIYF
TRBV3-1/TRBV3-2,TRBD2,TRBJ2-2,once,TGTGCCAGCAGCCTGAATGGCGGGAGTCCCGGGGAGCTGTTTTTT,CASSLNGGSPGELFF
TRBV30,TRBD1,TRBJ1-4,-,TGTGCCTTGATCCGGGACAGCGGCAATGAAAAACTGTTTTTT,CALIRDSGNEKLFF
TRBV5-1,-,TRBJ2-3,once,TGCGCCAGCAGCTCACCCCTAAGAGAAGGCACAGATACGCAGTATTTT,CASSSPLREGTDTQYF
TRBV29-1,TRBD1,TRBJ1-5,-,TGCAGCGTGGTGGGACAGGGCGGTCAGCCCCAGCATTTT,CSVVGQGGQPQHF
TRBV10-3,-,TRBJ2-3,-,TGTGCCATCAGTGCTAAGGGGGGGAGCACAGATACGCAGTATTTT,CAISAKGGSTDTQYF
TRBV2,TRBD2,TRBJ2-1,-,TGTGCCAGCAGTGGAGGACTAGCGGGGGGCTGGTACAATGAGCAGTTCTTC,CASSGGLAGGWYNEQFF
TRBV27,-,TRBJ1-1,-,TGTGCCAGCAGTTCAGCCCAGAGGGGGAACACTGAAGCTTTCTTT,CASSSAQRGNTEAFF
TRBV3-1/TRBV3-2,TRBD1,TRBJ2-7,-,TGTGCCAGCAGCCGGGGACAGGGGGTAAGCTCCTACGAGCAGTACTTC,CASSRGQGVSSYEQYF
TRBV5-1,TRBD1,TRBJ2-1,-,TGCGCCAGCAGCCTGGGGACAGGGGGCGATGAGCAGTTCTTC,CASSLGTGGDEQFF
TRBV5-1,-,TRBJ2-1,-,TGCGCCAGCAGCTTGCGTCCCGCGGGGATCTACAATGAGCAGTTCTTC,CASSLRPAGIYNEQFF